What follows are 25 T cell receptor beta chains derived from one specimen sequenced in a study of T-cell memory formation after mild COVID-19. TCRdb ran MiXCR on the 5' RACE reads and lists one entry per CDR3 protein. This sample carries roughly 580,000 distinct CDR3 sequences, approximately 18% of them seen once, and the ten largest clones take about 11%. The sample consisted of PBMCs or a T cell subset sorted from them (not recorded which). All receptors come from an adult woman who had mild COVID-19 (a few samples of this study predate the infection). Cell type and time point are not known.

The genes are TRBV19 and TRBJ2-2, with D uncertain. Germline V gene lookup returns CDR1 LNHDA and CDR2 SQIVND (reference sequence). Trimming took off 6 bases at V and 5 bases at J, with 10 bases between the two ends. The CDR3 totals 13 residues. Written as DNA, the CDR3 is TGTGCCAGTAGCTCTATTCTTACCGGGGAGCTGTTTTTT. Translated: CASSSILTGELFF.

The genes are TRBV7-2 and TRBJ2-1, with unresolved D. CDR1 SGHTA and CDR2 FQGNSA come from the germline V gene. The CDR3 spans 15 residues. Trimming removed 5 bases from V and 0 bases from J, with 11 bases in between. CDR3 nucleotides: TGTGCCAGCAGCGCTAGTTCGAGCTCCTACAATGAGCAGTTCTTC. Its protein product is CASSASSSSYNEQFF.

This clonotype has more than one count but fewer than ten. V is TRBV4-3 and J is TRBJ2-1; 9 positions match TRBD2. This CDR3 spans 15 amino acids. Germline V lookup: CDR1 LGHNA, CDR2 YSLEER. V dropped 0 bases and J dropped 7; count of bases not matched to a gene: 4. CDR3 loop: CASSQEAGGPNEQFF. CDR3 nucleotides: TGCGCCAGCAGCCAAGAGGCGGGAGGGCCTAATGAGCAGTTCTTC.

This clonotype was counted only a few times. The gene calls are TRBV7-9 and TRBJ1-1; weak D call: TRBD1 (6 bases). This CDR3 spans 14 amino acids. Trimming took off 5 bases at V and 0 bases at J, with 10 bases between the two ends. CDR1 is SEHNR and CDR2 is FQNEAQ in the germline V gene (reference sequence). The CDR3 DNA sequence: TGTGCCAGCAGCAAGAACAGGGTGAACACTGAAGCTTTCTTT. This translates into CASSKNRVNTEAFF.

Here the CDR3 reads CAWTSPGRSYEQYF. In nucleotides, the CDR3 is TGTGCCTGGACCTCGCCGGGGCGATCCTACGAGCAGTACTTC. J is TRBJ2-7 and V is TRBV30, with D tentatively TRBD1 or TRBD2 (5 bases each). CDR1 is GTSNPN, CDR2 SVGIG, per germline (reference sequence). The CDR3 has 14 amino acids. V lost 4 bases and J 1 base, leaving 14 bases between the germline ends.

The genes are TRBV7-8 and TRBJ1-1; no reliable D call. The CDR3 extends over 14 amino acids. V lost 1 base and J 6 bases, leaving 12 bases between the germline ends. Germline assignment: CDR1 SGHVS and CDR2 FQNEAQ. CDR3 sequence: CASSLGGSRSEAFF. CDR3 bases: TGTGCCAGCAGCTTAGGTGGATCGAGGTCTGAAGCTTTCTTT.

J is TRBJ2-7 and V is TRBV5-5; D call uncertain. The length of the CDR3 is 14 residues. The germline V gene encodes CDR1 SGHKS and CDR2 YYEKEE (reference sequence). V was pared by 2 bases and J by 3 bases, with 12 bases between. The CDR3 DNA follows: TGTGCCAGCAGCTTAGGCTTTGGAGACTACGAGCAGTACTTC. Amino acids: CASSLGFGDYEQYF.

This sequence joins TRBV6-2 or TRBV6-3 and TRBJ1-5; 7 nucleotides match TRBD1. This CDR3 region has 14 residues. The V gene end was trimmed by 6 bases and the J gene end by 0 bases; junction bases not matched to a gene: 2. In germline, CDR1 is MNHEY, CDR2 SVGEGT. The CDR3 protein is CASRTGTSNQPQHF. DNA of the CDR3: TGTGCCAGCAGGACAGGGACTAGCAATCAGCCCCAGCATTTT.

This clonotype was recorded at least ten times. This chain uses TRBV5-1 with TRBJ2-5; the match to TRBD2 covers 9 bases. Germline-derived CDR1 and CDR2 are SGHRS and YFSETQ. The trim removed 4 bases at V and 1 base at J, leaving 8 bases unmatched. The CDR3 is 16 amino acids. The CDR3 DNA sequence: TGCGCCAGCAGCCAAGCGCGGGAGGGGCCCCAAGAGACCCAGTACTTC. Its translation: CASSQAREGPQETQYF.

This clonotype was counted only a few times. V usage is TRBV20-1 and J usage is TRBJ2-1, with TRBD2 matching 12 bases. Trimming removed 5 bases from V and 2 bases from J; junction bases left unmatched: 4. Germline V gives CDR1 DFQATT, CDR2 SNEGSKA (reference sequence). The length of the CDR3 is 15 residues. The CDR3 spells CSAVPSGGAYNEQFF. Written as DNA, the CDR3 is TGCAGTGCTGTCCCTAGCGGGGGGGCCTACAATGAGCAGTTCTTC.

The rearrangement uses TRBV7-9 and TRBJ1-5; D is uncertain. This CDR3 has 16 residues. V was cut by 5 bases and J by 0 bases, with 14 bases left in between. Germline V CDR1 and CDR2: SEHNR, FQNEAQ (reference sequence). This chain's CDR3 is CASSPYPAYSNQPQHF. CDR3 bases: TGTGCCAGCAGCCCATATCCAGCGTATAGCAATCAGCCCCAGCATTTT.

This clonotype showed up just a few times. This chain uses TRBV27 with TRBJ2-3; tentatively, D is TRBD2 (6 bases). V was shortened by 5 bases and J by 4 bases, with 13 bases between the two germline ends. The CDR3 is 14 amino acids. CDR1 MNHEY and CDR2 SMNVEV come from the germline V gene (reference sequence). CDR3 loop: CASSLLASADTQYF. The CDR3 DNA is TGTGCCAGCAGTCTTCTGGCTAGCGCAGATACGCAGTATTTT.

This clonotype was counted between two and nine times. The V and J genes are TRBV5-1 and TRBJ2-5; 8 bases are a match to TRBD1. The CDR3 is 14 amino acids. The V gene end was trimmed by 7 bases and the J gene end by 5 bases; junction bases not matched to a gene: 10. Germline CDR1 SGHRS, CDR2 YFSETQ. The CDR3 region has the DNA TGCGCCAGCCAGGAGGTCAGGGGGCCGGAGACCCAGTACTTC. Amino acid sequence: CASQEVRGPETQYF.

This sequence joins TRBV18 and TRBJ2-7, with a weak D call TRBD2 (5 bases). The V gene's germline CDR1 is KGHSH and CDR2 LQKENI. CDR3 length: 13 residues. Trimming stripped 6 bases from V and 7 bases from J, with 16 bases between. The CDR3 is CASSAGEFGEQYF. Here the CDR3 DNA reads TGTGCCAGCTCCGCCGGGGAATTTGGGGAGCAGTACTTC.

The chain uses TRBV5-1 and TRBJ1-2; D remains unclear. From germline, CDR1 is SGHRS and CDR2 YFSETQ. This CDR3 region has 14 residues. With 0 bases removed from V and 5 bases from J, the gap between germline ends came to 11 bases. This CDR3 reads CASSLGADVYGYTF. As DNA, the CDR3 is TGCGCCAGCAGCTTGGGGGCAGACGTTTATGGCTACACCTTC. Variable domain in full (rest from reference TRBV5-1 and TRBJ1-2): KAGVTQTPRYLIKTRGQQVTLSCSPISGHRSVSWYQQTPGQGLQFLFEYFSETQRNKGNFPGRFSGRQFSNSRSEMNVSTLELGDSALYLCASSLGADVYGYTFGSGTRLTVV.

This clonotype appeared a few times. The gene calls are TRBV24-1 and TRBJ2-5, with 9 bases matching TRBD2. This CDR3 spans 16 amino acids. Trimming removed 0 bases from V and 5 bases from J; junction bases left unmatched: 6. The V gene's germline CDR1 is KGHDR and CDR2 SFDVKD. CDR3 coding DNA: TGTGCCACCAGTGATTTGTTGGCTAGCGGGACGGAGACCCAGTACTTC. It translates to CATSDLLASGTETQYF.

This chain uses TRBV24-1 with TRBJ2-2; no definite D call. V was cut by 5 bases and J by 0 bases, with 18 bases left in between. The CDR3 sequence is 18 residues long. Germline CDR1 reads KGHDR; CDR2 reads SFDVKD. CDR3 loop: CATSVADGRLANTGELFF. CDR3 nucleotide sequence: TGTGCCACCAGTGTCGCAGACGGTCGACTTGCGAACACCGGGGAGCTGTTTTTT.

This chain joins TRBV27 and TRBJ1-5; D uncertain. CDR3 size: 13 residues. Trimming took off 0 bases at V and 9 bases at J, with 9 bases between the two ends. Germline V gene data show CDR1 as MNHEY and CDR2 as SMNVEV (reference sequence). CDR3 protein: CASSLSAGGPQHF. The CDR3 bases are TGTGCCAGCAGTTTATCGGCCGGTGGGCCCCAGCATTTT.

This clonotype has at least ten counts. The chain employs TRBV6-2 or TRBV6-3 and TRBJ1-2; D ambiguous. CDR3 length: 13 residues. V lost 4 bases, J lost 8 bases, and 14 bases lay in between. CDR1 is MNHEY and CDR2 is SVGEGT in the germline V gene. CDR3 coding DNA: TGTGCCAGCAGTTCGGCTCGATTCCTAGGCTACACCTTC. Its translation is CASSSARFLGYTF.

The chain is built from TRBV12-3 or TRBV12-4 and TRBJ1-1; D might be TRBD1 (6 bases). V lost 6 bases, J lost 0 bases, and 14 bases lay in between. The CDR3 covers 15 residues. The CDR3 nucleotides are TGTGCCAGCAGACGGACAGCGACTATGAACACTGAAGCTTTCTTT. It yields the protein CASRRTATMNTEAFF.

This clonotype was seen a few times. V is TRBV4-1 and J is TRBJ1-1; a weak D match, TRBD1 (5 bases). CDR1 MGHRA and CDR2 YSYEKL come from the germline V gene. The CDR3 totals 16 residues. Trimming removed 0 bases from V and 10 bases from J, with 21 bases in between. In DNA form, the CDR3 reads TGCGCCAGCAGCCAAGATCCGGCAGGGTTGGGTTTAGTAGCTTTCTTT. Amino acid sequence: CASSQDPAGLGLVAFF.

J is TRBJ1-5 and V is TRBV9; weak D call: TRBD1 (6 bases). The CDR3 has 15 amino acids. CDR1 and CDR2 from the germline V gene are SGDLS and YYNGEE. V gave up 2 bases and J gave up 4 bases, with 13 bases separating them. The CDR3 DNA reads TGTGCCAGCAGCGTCTTTGGGACACCGAATCAGCCCCAGCATTTT. It yields the protein CASSVFGTPNQPQHF.

This chain uses TRBV5-1 with TRBJ2-1; 7 bases line up with TRBD2. The CDR3 spans 15 residues. The V gene's germline CDR1 is SGHRS and CDR2 YFSETQ. The J segment lost 5 bases and the V segment lost 2 bases, leaving 7 bases of the junction unmatched. For the CDR3, the DNA is TGCGCCAGCAGCTTAACGGGGGGAAACGACAATGAGCAGTTCTTC. It translates to CASSLTGGNDNEQFF.

This clonotype was counted many times. CDR3 protein: CASSLVAGPYEQYF. CDR3 bases: TGTGCCAGCAGCTTAGTCGCAGGGCCATACGAGCAGTACTTC. The V gene is TRBV7-2, the J gene TRBJ2-7; D perhaps matches TRBD1 (5 bases). This CDR3 spans 14 amino acids. Germline CDR1 and CDR2: SGHTA and FQGNSA. V was cut by 1 base and J by 4 bases, with 11 bases left in between.

This rearrangement joins TRBV2 to TRBJ2-7; 7 nucleotides align to TRBD2. This CDR3 region has 14 residues. J lost 2 bases, V lost 7 bases, and 8 bases had no gene match. Germline-derived CDR1 and CDR2 are SNHLY and FYNNEI. The CDR3 DNA reads TGTGCCAGCATCGTTGGGACTAATACCTACGAGCAGTACTTC. It codes for CASIVGTNTYEQYF. Together with reference TRBV2 and TRBJ2-7, the CDR3 gives the full variable domain: EPEVTQTPSHQVTQMGQEVILRCVPISNHLYFYWYRQILGQKVEFLVSFYNNEISEKSEIFDDQFSVERPDGSNFTLKIRSTKLEDSAMYFCASIVGTNTYEQYFGPGTRLTVT.